This T cell receptor beta chain was recorded in a study of Tregs in tolerant kidney transplant recipients. CDR1 LNHDA and CDR2 SQIVND come from the germline V gene (reference sequence). This CDR3 comprises 13 residues. Trimming cost V 4 bases and J 6 bases, with 12 bases left between them. This clone was counted once. Some clones are missing from TCRdb's copy, which holds only in-frame ones; the method was immunoSEQ multiplex PCR. The sample shows nearly 95,000 clones, 80% to 95% of them seen only once. The chain carries TRBV19 and TRBJ1-1, with D perhaps matching TRBD1 (6 bases). The source is a human donor who received a combined kidney and bone marrow transplant. Source: CD4+ T cells from blood, taken before the transplant. The CDR3 protein is CASSKTGKSEAFF. For the CDR3, the DNA is TGTGCCAGTAGTAAAACAGGGAAGTCTGAAGCTTTCTTT.